These 23 T cell receptor beta chains came from one sample sequenced in a study of blood T cells in healthy people across ages. The authors ran a second PCR of 7 to 11 cycles using a sample-barcoded 5' primer and a J-beta primer mix. Using its own MiXCR run on the 5' RACE reads, TCRdb lists one record per CDR3 protein. The sample lists over 1,300,000 distinct CDR3 sequences; roughly 59% were seen once. The sequenced material came from blood. The receptors were gathered from a man younger than 30 in good health.

This clonotype was counted a few times. The chain recombines TRBV4-2 with TRBJ1-2; possible D gene TRBD1, 5 bases. The CDR3 sequence is 15 residues long. Trimming took 0 bases from V and 5 from J, leaving 13 bases between them. Germline V gene lookup returns CDR1 LGHNA and CDR2 YNFKEQ. The CDR3, as DNA: TGTGCCAGCAGCCAAGAGGGGAGGGGTGGGTATGGCTACACCTTC. This translates into CASSQEGRGGYGYTF.

The chain combines TRBV3-1 with TRBJ2-5; 9 bases are shared with TRBD2. CDR3 size: 15 residues. Losses at the gene ends were 1 base for V and 8 bases for J; bases not matched to a gene: 8. Per germline, CDR1 LGHDT and CDR2 YNNKEL (reference sequence). The CDR3 loop reads CASSQGLAGVETQYF. CDR3 bases: TGTGCCAGCAGCCAAGGCTTAGCGGGAGTTGAAACCCAGTACTTC.

The rearrangement uses TRBV6-4 and TRBJ2-7, with D unclear. Looked up from germline, CDR1 is MRHNA and CDR2 is SNTAGT. Trimming took 8 bases from V and 5 from J, leaving 16 bases between them. This CDR3 has 13 residues. The CDR3: CASATDSANEQYF. CDR3 nucleotides: TGTGCCAGCGCAACGGATAGTGCGAACGAGCAGTACTTC.

This clonotype was observed a handful of times. This sequence joins TRBV5-6 and TRBJ2-7; D is undetermined. Germline CDR1 reads SGHDT; CDR2 reads YYEEEE. The CDR3 loop spans 13 amino acids. V lost 6 bases, J lost 4 bases, and 14 bases lay in between. This chain's CDR3 is CASNKRVMYEQYF. CDR3 sequence (DNA): TGTGCCAGCAACAAGCGTGTCATGTACGAGCAGTACTTC.

The gene calls are TRBV6-2 or TRBV6-3 and TRBJ2-1; 7 bases match TRBD2. The CDR3 contains 14 residues. V shed 6 bases and J 6 bases; nucleotides not matched to a gene: 8. Germline values: CDR1 MNHEY, CDR2 SVGEGT. The CDR3 DNA is TGTGCCAGCAGAATGACTAGCCTCCTCAATGAGCAGTTCTTC. Protein: CASRMTSLLNEQFF.

The chain carries TRBV6-2 or TRBV6-3 and TRBJ2-1; 10 bases match TRBD2. The CDR3 runs 15 residues. V lost 4 bases, J lost 7 bases, and 7 bases stayed unmatched. In germline, CDR1 is MNHEY, CDR2 SVGEGT. CDR3 in amino acids: CASSSGTSDPNEQFF. As DNA, the CDR3 is TGTGCCAGCAGTTCCGGGACTAGCGACCCGAATGAGCAGTTCTTC.

The chain couples TRBV4-2 to TRBJ1-1, with D perhaps TRBD1 (6 bases). Germline V gives CDR1 LGHNA, CDR2 YNFKEQ. The CDR3 is 14 residues long. The V gene lost 1 base and the J gene lost 7 bases, with 13 bases spanning the gap. The CDR3 protein is CASSQGPDRFEAFF. DNA for the CDR3: TGTGCCAGCAGCCAAGGCCCGGACAGATTTGAAGCTTTCTTT.

This clonotype turned up a few times. V usage is TRBV9 and J usage is TRBJ2-7; no reliable D call. V was cut by 4 bases and J by 1 base, with 15 bases left in between. Germline CDR1 SGDLS, CDR2 YYNGEE. CDR3 length equals 15 residues. For the CDR3, the DNA is TGTGCCAGCAGCCCGCACTTGACTGGGTCCTACGAGCAGTACTTC. It codes for CASSPHLTGSYEQYF.

The chain recombines TRBV14 with TRBJ2-1; 8 bases agree with TRBD2. Germline-derived CDR1 and CDR2 are SGHDN and FVKESK. With V trimmed by 0 bases and J by 4 bases, 8 bases remained unmatched. The CDR3 is made up of 17 amino acids. CDR3 amino acids: CASSQDGGGTSYNEQFF. CDR3 nucleotides: TGTGCCAGCAGCCAAGATGGCGGGGGGACGTCATACAATGAGCAGTTCTTC.

V and J are TRBV4-1 and TRBJ2-2; 8 bases agree with TRBD1. Germline CDR1 MGHRA, CDR2 YSYEKL. The CDR3 is 15 amino acids. V shed 1 base and J 6 bases; nucleotides not matched to a gene: 4. CDR3 in DNA: TGCGCCAGCAGCCAAGGACAGGGGCCGGCCGGGGAGCTGTTTTTT. This sequence encodes CASSQGQGPAGELFF.

The chain recombines TRBV6-2 or TRBV6-3 with TRBJ1-1; D not certain. The CDR3 spans 13 residues. The V and J ends lost 7 bases and 7 bases respectively, with 16 bases between them. Germline assignment: CDR1 MNHEY and CDR2 SVGEGT. The CDR3 DNA is TGTGCCAGCAACCCATCCCCAACAGTTGAAGCTTTCTTT. It encodes CASNPSPTVEAFF.

The V gene is TRBV11-2, the J gene TRBJ2-7; 10 positions match TRBD1. Germline V gene lookup returns CDR1 SGHAT and CDR2 FQNNGV. The V and J ends lost 2 bases and 7 bases, in that order; junction bases with no gene match: 11. CDR3 length: 16 amino acids. The CDR3, as DNA: TGTGCCAGCAGCTTACGGTCCGGGACAGGGGTGGGAGAGCAGTACTTC. Translating it yields CASSLRSGTGVGEQYF.

The V gene is TRBV5-1, the J gene TRBJ2-1; TRBD1 might be the D (6 bases). V lost 4 bases, J lost 13 bases, and 15 bases lay in between. The germline gives CDR1 SGHRS, CDR2 YFSETQ. CDR3 size: 12 residues. The CDR3 coding sequence is TGCGCCAGCAGCCCCATAACAGGGACCCAGTTCTTC. This gives the protein CASSPITGTQFF.

The J gene is TRBJ2-3, the V gene TRBV29-1; perhaps TRBD2 as D (6 bases). Trimming took off 0 bases at V and 6 bases at J, with 16 bases between the two ends. Germline values: CDR1 SQVTM, CDR2 ANQGSEA. The CDR3 contains 15 residues. CDR3 sequence: CSVEDKGRGWDTQYF. CDR3 coding DNA: TGCAGCGTTGAAGATAAAGGACGGGGGTGGGATACGCAGTATTTT.

This clonotype is a singleton in its sample. The junction differs from germline at one of its ends, possibly a read error. This chain uses TRBV6-2 or TRBV6-3 with TRBJ1-2, with TRBD1 matching 7 bases. This CDR3 contains 18 residues. Germline CDR1 reads MNHEY; CDR2 reads SVGEGT. CDR3 coding DNA: TGTGCCAGCAATTACGTCGGGGACAGCCCATACGATGTCTATGGCTACACCTTC. The encoded protein is CASNYVGDSPYDVYGYTF.

The chain employs TRBV4-1 and TRBJ2-7; 7 bases are shared with TRBD1. This CDR3 is 15 amino acids long. V lost 2 bases, J lost 3 bases, and 7 bases stayed unmatched. Germline loops: CDR1 MGHRA, CDR2 YSYEKL. The CDR3 sequence is CASSQRDRKNYEQYF. The CDR3 DNA sequence: TGCGCCAGCAGCCAACGGGACAGAAAAAACTACGAGCAGTACTTC.

This rearrangement joins TRBV5-1 to TRBJ2-6; D unresolved. Looked up from germline, CDR1 is SGHRS and CDR2 is YFSETQ. V lost 1 base to trimming and J lost 1 base, with 9 bases between them. The CDR3 totals 16 residues. The CDR3 spells CASSLKDSSGANVLTF. CDR3 sequence (DNA): TGCGCCAGCAGCTTGAAGGATTCATCTGGGGCCAACGTCCTGACTTTC.

The chain combines TRBV20-1 with TRBJ2-5; 8 positions match TRBD1. The end of the DNA fits TRBJ2-7 better, so the J call may be wrong. The CDR3 runs to 11 residues. Germline values: CDR1 DFQATT, CDR2 SNEGSKA (reference sequence). The CDR3, as DNA: TGCAGGGTACAGGGGGTTAGCGAGCAGTACTTC. Encoded protein: CRVQGVSEQYF.

In its sample, this clonotype was seen many times. V is TRBV7-2 and J is TRBJ2-5; 7 bases align to TRBD2. Germline V gene data show CDR1 as SGHTA and CDR2 as FQGNSA. The length of the CDR3 is 15 residues. The V gene end was trimmed by 4 bases and the J gene end by 4 bases; junction bases not matched to a gene: 9. DNA for the CDR3: TGTGCCAGCAGCTCAGCGGGGATCCGGGGAGAGACCCAGTACTTC. Encoded protein: CASSSAGIRGETQYF.

This clonotype showed up just a few times. This chain uses TRBV25-1 with TRBJ2-1; 8 bases map to TRBD2. The CDR3 has 16 amino acids. V trimming: 1 base; J trimming: 9 bases; junction bases outside the gene matches: 11. The germline gives CDR1 MGHDK, CDR2 SYGVNS. The CDR3 region is CASSEFRVAGSPEQFF. Written as DNA, the CDR3 is TGTGCCAGCAGTGAATTTAGAGTAGCGGGAAGTCCTGAGCAGTTCTTC. Looking up the rest from reference TRBV25-1 and TRBJ2-1 gives the full variable domain: EADIYQTPRYLVIGTGKKITLECSQTMGHDKMYWYQQDPGMELHLIHYSYGVNSTEKGDLSSESTVSRIRTEHFPLTLESARPSHTSQYLCASSEFRVAGSPEQFFGPGTRLTVL.

The J gene is TRBJ2-7, the V gene TRBV29-1; 8 bases match TRBD1. CDR3 length: 13 amino acids. V trimming: 7 bases; J trimming: 0 bases; junction bases outside the gene matches: 5. The V gene's germline CDR1 is SQVTM and CDR2 ANQGSEA. The chain's CDR3 is CSGGQGSSYEQYF. CDR3 DNA: TGCAGCGGCGGACAGGGCAGCTCCTACGAGCAGTACTTC.

This rearrangement joins TRBV6-1 to TRBJ1-5, with D unresolved. CDR3 length: 18 amino acids. Trimming shortened V by 6 bases and J by 2 bases, and 23 bases separated the two germline ends. Germline V gene lookup returns CDR1 MNHNS and CDR2 SASEGT. Here the CDR3 reads CASSPRLGSAVGNQPQHF. The DNA of the CDR3 is TGTGCCAGCAGCCCCCGGTTGGGGTCGGCCGTTGGCAATCAGCCCCAGCATTTT.

The rearrangement links TRBV10-3 to TRBJ1-5, with a weak D call TRBD1 (5 bases). In germline, CDR1 is ENHRY, CDR2 SYGVKD. V shed 3 bases and J shed 3 bases, with 9 bases lying between them. This CDR3 has 14 residues. The CDR3 loop reads CAISDQGINQPQHF. The CDR3 DNA is TGTGCCATCAGTGACCAGGGTATCAATCAGCCCCAGCATTTT.